This passage covers 5 T cell receptor beta chains from one sample sequenced in a study of cytotoxic CD8 clonotypes in ibrutinib-treated CLL. Assay used: immunoSEQ multiplex PCR; TCRdb lists only in-frame clones, some missing. The table lists about 200,000 clones, over 60% of them singletons. Sequences were derived from PBMCs, sampled after 24 months of ibrutinib treatment. The receptors derive from a human donor with chronic lymphocytic leukemia.

The chain uses TRBV9 and TRBJ1-2; TRBD1 matches at 7 bases. In germline, CDR1 is SGDLS, CDR2 YYNGEE. V was clipped by 5 bases and J by 5 bases; unmatched bases: 12. This CDR3 is 15 amino acids long. The CDR3 sequence: CASREGAPGNYGYTF. The DNA for the CDR3 is TGTGCCAGCAGAGAGGGGGCGCCGGGTAATTATGGCTACACCTTC.

This chain connects TRBV25-1 to TRBJ2-1, with D unresolved. V shed 1 base and J shed 10 bases, with 8 bases lying between them. Germline values: CDR1 MGHDK, CDR2 SYGVNS. The CDR3 loop spans 12 amino acids. CDR3: CASSELPSEQFF. The DNA for the CDR3 is TGTGCCAGCAGTGAATTGCCTTCGGAGCAGTTCTTC.

This clone showed up just once. The chain combines TRBV4-3 with TRBJ2-7, with TRBD2 matching 10 bases. Germline V gene lookup returns CDR1 LGHNA and CDR2 YSLEER. The trim removed 2 bases at V and 2 bases at J, leaving 6 bases unmatched. This CDR3 region has 16 residues. The CDR3 bases are TGCGCCAGCAGCCAAATTAGCAGCGGGAGGGCCTACGAGCAGTACTTC. Translation gives CASSQISSGRAYEQYF.

The chain uses TRBV28 and TRBJ2-1, with 11 bases fitting TRBD2. V lost 6 bases and J lost 4; bases outside the gene matches: 8. Germline V gives CDR1 MDHEN, CDR2 SYDVKM. This CDR3 spans 16 amino acids. The CDR3 loop reads CASSHPGTSGYNEQFF. CDR3 nucleotide sequence: TGTGCCAGCAGCCATCCAGGGACTAGCGGATACAATGAGCAGTTCTTC.

This chain uses TRBV7-2 with TRBJ2-2; 8 nucleotides agree with TRBD1. The V gene's germline CDR1 is SGHTA and CDR2 FQGNSA. Trimming removed 5 bases from V and 4 bases from J; junction bases left unmatched: 6. The CDR3 consists of 15 residues. CDR3 in amino acids: CASSTDREGTGELFF. For the CDR3, the DNA is TGTGCCAGCAGCACGGACAGGGAAGGCACCGGGGAGCTGTTTTTT.